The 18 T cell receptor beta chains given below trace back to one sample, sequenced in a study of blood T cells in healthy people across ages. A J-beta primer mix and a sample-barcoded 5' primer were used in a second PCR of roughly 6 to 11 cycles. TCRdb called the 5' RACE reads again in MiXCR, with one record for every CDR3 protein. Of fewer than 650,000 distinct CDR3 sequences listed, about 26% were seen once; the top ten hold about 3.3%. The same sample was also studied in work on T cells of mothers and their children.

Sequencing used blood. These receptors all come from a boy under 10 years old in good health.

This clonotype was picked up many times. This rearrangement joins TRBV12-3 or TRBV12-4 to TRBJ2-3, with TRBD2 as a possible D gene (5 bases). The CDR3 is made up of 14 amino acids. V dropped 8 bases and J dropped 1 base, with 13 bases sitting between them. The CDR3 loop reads CASSPSGGTDTQYF. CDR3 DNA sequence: TGTGCCAGCTCCCCGAGCGGAGGCACAGATACGCAGTATTTT.

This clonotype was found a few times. The chain's CDR3 is CASSTQDPRETQYF. The CDR3 DNA follows: TGCGCCAGCAGCACACAGGACCCCCGAGAGACCCAGTACTTC. The chain carries TRBV5-1 and TRBJ2-5, with a weak D call TRBD1 (5 bases). Germline-derived CDR1 and CDR2 are SGHRS and YFSETQ. The CDR3 is made up of 14 amino acids. V lost 4 bases and J lost 4, with 14 bases in between.

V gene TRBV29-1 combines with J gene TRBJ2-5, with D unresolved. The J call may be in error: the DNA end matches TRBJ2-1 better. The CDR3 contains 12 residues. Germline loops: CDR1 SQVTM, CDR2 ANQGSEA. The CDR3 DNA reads TGCAGCGTTGGTACCATTTACAATGAGCAGTTCTTC. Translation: CSVGTIYNEQFF.

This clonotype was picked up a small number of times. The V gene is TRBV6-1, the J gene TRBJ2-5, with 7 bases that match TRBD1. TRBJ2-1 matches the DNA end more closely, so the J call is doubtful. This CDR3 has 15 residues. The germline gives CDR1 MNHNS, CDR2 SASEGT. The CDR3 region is CASSAGGQARNEQFF. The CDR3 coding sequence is TGTGCCAGCAGTGCGGGCGGACAGGCCCGAAATGAGCAGTTCTTC.

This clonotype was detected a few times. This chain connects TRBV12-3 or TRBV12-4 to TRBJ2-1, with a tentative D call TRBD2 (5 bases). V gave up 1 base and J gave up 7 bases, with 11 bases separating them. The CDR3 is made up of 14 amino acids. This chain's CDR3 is CASSLGPRGNEQFF. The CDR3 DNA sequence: TGTGCCAGCAGTTTAGGGCCTAGAGGGAATGAGCAGTTCTTC.

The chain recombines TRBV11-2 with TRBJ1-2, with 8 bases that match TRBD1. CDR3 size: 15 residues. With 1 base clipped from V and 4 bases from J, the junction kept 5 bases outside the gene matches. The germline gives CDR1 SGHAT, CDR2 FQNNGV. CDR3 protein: CASSLVTGTGYGYTF. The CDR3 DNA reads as TGTGCCAGCAGCTTAGTAACAGGGACAGGCTATGGCTACACCTTC.

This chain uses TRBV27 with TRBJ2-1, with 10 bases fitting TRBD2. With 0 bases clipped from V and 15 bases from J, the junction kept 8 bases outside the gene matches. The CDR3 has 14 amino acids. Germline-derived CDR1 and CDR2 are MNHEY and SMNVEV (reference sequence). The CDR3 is CASSLSGLAGVGFF. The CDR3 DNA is TGTGCCAGCAGTTTATCTGGGCTAGCGGGAGTCGGGTTCTTC.

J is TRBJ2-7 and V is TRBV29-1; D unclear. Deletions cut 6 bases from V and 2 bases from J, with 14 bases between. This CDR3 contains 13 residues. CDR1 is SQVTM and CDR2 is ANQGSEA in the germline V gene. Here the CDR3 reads CSVRTPLPYEQYF. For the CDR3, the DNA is TGCAGCGTCCGAACTCCCCTGCCCTACGAGCAGTACTTC.

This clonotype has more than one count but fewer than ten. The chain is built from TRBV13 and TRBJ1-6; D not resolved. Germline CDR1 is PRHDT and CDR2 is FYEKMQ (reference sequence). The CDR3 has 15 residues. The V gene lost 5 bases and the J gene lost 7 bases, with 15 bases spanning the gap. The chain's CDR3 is CASSPDQGRNSPLHF. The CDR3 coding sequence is TGTGCCAGCAGCCCAGACCAAGGGAGGAATTCACCCCTCCACTTT.

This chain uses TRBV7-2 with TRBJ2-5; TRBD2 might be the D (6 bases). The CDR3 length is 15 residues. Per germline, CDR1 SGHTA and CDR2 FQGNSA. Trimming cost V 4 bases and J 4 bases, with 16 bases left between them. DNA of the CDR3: TGTGCCAGCAGCTCAATAATGACTAGGCCAGAGACCCAGTACTTC. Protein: CASSSIMTRPETQYF.

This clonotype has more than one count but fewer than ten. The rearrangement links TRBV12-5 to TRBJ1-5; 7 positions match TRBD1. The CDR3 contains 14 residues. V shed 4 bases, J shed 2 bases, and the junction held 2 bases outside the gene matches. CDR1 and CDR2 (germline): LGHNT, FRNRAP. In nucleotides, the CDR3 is TGTGCTAGTGGTTCTGGACAGGGCAATCAGCCCCAGCATTTT. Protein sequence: CASGSGQGNQPQHF.

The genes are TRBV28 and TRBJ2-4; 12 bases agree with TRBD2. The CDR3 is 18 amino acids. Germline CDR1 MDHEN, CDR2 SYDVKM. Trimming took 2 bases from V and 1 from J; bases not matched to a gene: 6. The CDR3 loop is CASSLPSGRALAKNIQYF. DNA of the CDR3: TGTGCCAGCAGTTTACCTAGCGGGAGGGCCTTGGCCAAAAACATTCAGTACTTC.

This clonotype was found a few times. CDR3 residues: CASSSGLAENTDTQYF. The CDR3 DNA follows: TGTGCCAGCAGCTCGGGACTAGCGGAGAACACAGATACGCAGTATTTT. This chain links TRBV5-6 with TRBJ2-3, with 11 bases identical to TRBD2. Germline CDR1 reads SGHDT; CDR2 reads YYEEEE. The CDR3 has 16 residues. Trimming took 3 bases from V and 2 from J; bases not matched to a gene: 5.

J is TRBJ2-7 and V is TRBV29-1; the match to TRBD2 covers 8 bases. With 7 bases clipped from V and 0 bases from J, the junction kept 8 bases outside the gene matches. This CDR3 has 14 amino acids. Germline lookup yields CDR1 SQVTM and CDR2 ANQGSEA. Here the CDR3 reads CSAGRGGSSYEQYF. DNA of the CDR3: TGCAGCGCCGGCCGCGGGGGGAGCTCCTACGAGCAGTACTTC.

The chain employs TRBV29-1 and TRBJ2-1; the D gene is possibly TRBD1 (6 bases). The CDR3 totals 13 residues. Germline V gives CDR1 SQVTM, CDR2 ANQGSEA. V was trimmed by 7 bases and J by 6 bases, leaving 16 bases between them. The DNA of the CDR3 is TGCAGCGGCACCCGGACAGCGGCCAATGAGCAGTTCTTC. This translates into CSGTRTAANEQFF.

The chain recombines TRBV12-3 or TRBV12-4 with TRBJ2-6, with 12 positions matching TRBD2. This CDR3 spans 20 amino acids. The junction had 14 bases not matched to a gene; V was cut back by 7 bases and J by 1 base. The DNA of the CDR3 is TGTGCCAGCACCCAAAGAGGTCTAGCGGGAGGGCCTTCTGGGGCCAACGTCCTGACTTTC. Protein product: CASTQRGLAGGPSGANVLTF.

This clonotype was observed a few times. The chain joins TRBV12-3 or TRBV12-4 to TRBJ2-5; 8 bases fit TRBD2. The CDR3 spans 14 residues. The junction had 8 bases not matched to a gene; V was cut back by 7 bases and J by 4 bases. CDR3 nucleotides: TGTGCCAGCACCCTCGGGGGGGAGAGAGAGACCCAGTACTTC. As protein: CASTLGGERETQYF.

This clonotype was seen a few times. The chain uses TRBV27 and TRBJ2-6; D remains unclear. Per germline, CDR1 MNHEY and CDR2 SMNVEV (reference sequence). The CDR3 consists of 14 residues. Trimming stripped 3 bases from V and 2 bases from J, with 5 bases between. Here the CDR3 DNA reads TGTGCCAGCAGTTTTGGGCCTGGGGCCAACGTCCTGACTTTC. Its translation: CASSFGPGANVLTF. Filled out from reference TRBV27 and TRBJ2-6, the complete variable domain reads EAQVTQNPRYLITVTGKKLTVTCSQNMNHEYMSWYRQDPGLGLRQIYYSMNVEVTDKGDVPEGYKVSRKEKRNFPLILESPSPNQTSLYFCASSFGPGANVLTFGAGSRLTVL.